This T cell receptor (beta chain) was captured in a study of T cells in Graves' hyperthyroidism and ophthalmopathy. Broader study findings: Ophthalmopathy stood apart from stable hyperthyroidism in a 13 V-J model. The model foresaw ophthalmopathy a median around 6.4 months prior to onset.

The source material, RNA transcripts, was used to amplify TCR beta CDR3 regions. When the TCR CDR3 underwent first-round RT-PCR, the HTBI primer set was used. TCRdb reprocessed the multiplex PCR reads with MiXCR, giving one entry per CDR3 protein. In the table there are around 700,000 distinct CDR3 sequences, 35% of which are singletons. The CDR3 is 14 amino acids. The V end was cut by 6 bases, the J end by 5 bases, with 16 bases between. In this sample, this clonotype turned up a few times. Its antigen is unknown. The PBMCs had their origin in roughly 9.8 ml of fresh peripheral blood. This TCR was recovered from a middle-aged woman with Graves' hyperthyroidism. Sequenced sample: blood. The chain combines TRBV12-3 or TRBV12-4 with TRBJ1-2; D gene unclear. The CDR3, as DNA: TGTGCCAGCAGCCAAGTTGCAGGCGGGTATGGCTACACCTTC. Its protein product is CASSQVAGGYGYTF.